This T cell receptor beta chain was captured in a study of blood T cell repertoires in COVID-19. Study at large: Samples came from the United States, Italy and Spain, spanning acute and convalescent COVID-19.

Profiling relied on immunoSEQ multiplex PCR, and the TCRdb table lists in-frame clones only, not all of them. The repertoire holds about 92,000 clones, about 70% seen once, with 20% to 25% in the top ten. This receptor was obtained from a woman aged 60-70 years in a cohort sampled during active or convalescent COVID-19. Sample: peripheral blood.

The CDR3 DNA sequence: TGCGCCAGCAGCCAAGGGAATCGGGGGGGCCGACGATACAATGAGCAGTTCTTC. Translating gives CASSQGNRGGRRYNEQFF. V usage is TRBV4-1 and J usage is TRBJ2-1, with 8 bases that match TRBD2. Germline values: CDR1 MGHRA, CDR2 YSYEKL. There are 18 residues in the CDR3. V trimming: 1 base; J trimming: 4 bases; junction bases outside the gene matches: 12.